This T cell receptor beta chain was sequenced during a study of T cell clonotyping in hematopoietic cell transplantation. TCRdb's table, derived via immunoSEQ multiplex PCR, lists solely in-frame clones and lacks some. The sample records about 16,000 clones, approximately 93% being singletons. Time point given: recipient sample about 28 days before transplant, after cytoreduction. This TCR derives from a man between 18 and 35 years old with biphenotypic leukemia. Some clones in this sample may be carry-over from other donors' samples. This specimen was peripheral blood mononuclear cells, taken before stem cell transplant.

CDR3 DNA sequence: TGTGCCAGCACTGCGAAGGGACGATACACTGAAGCTTTCTTT. Encoded protein: CASTAKGRYTEAFF. This chain joins TRBV6-1 and TRBJ1-1, with D possibly being TRBD1 (5 bases). CDR1 and CDR2 (germline): MNHNS, SASEGT. Trimming pared 7 bases from V and 3 bases from J, leaving 15 bases between. The CDR3 is 14 residues long.